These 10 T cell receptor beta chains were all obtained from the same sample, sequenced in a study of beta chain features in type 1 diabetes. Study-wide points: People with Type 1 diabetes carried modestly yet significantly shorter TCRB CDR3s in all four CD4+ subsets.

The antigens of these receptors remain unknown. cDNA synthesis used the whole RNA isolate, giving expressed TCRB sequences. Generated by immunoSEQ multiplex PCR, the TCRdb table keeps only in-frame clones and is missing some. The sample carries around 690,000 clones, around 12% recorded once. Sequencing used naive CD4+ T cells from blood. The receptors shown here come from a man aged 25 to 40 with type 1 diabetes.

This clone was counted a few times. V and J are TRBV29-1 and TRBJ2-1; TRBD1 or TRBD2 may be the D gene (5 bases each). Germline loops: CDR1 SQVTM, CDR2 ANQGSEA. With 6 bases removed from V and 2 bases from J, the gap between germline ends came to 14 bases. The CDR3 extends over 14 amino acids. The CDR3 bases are TGCAGCGTCCTTGGGGGAGATACCTACAATGAGCAGTTCTTC. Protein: CSVLGGDTYNEQFF.

The CDR3 protein is CASSDYRGGRNEQFF. Written as DNA, the CDR3 is TGTGCCAGCAGTGACTACCGGGGAGGCAGGAATGAGCAGTTCTTC. The chain has TRBV6-4 and TRBJ2-1; D possibly corresponds to TRBD2 (6 bases). V lost 1 base and J 7 bases, leaving 14 bases between the germline ends. The CDR3 is 15 amino acids. Germline CDR1 is MRHNA and CDR2 is SNTAGT.

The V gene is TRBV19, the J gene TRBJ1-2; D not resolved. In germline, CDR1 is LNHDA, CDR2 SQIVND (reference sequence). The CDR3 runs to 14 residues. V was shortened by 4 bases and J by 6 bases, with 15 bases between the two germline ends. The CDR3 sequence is CASSTLRENHGYTF. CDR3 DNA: TGTGCCAGTAGTACTCTTAGGGAAAATCATGGCTACACCTTC.

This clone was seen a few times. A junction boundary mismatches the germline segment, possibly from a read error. CDR3 loop: CASTLLAGSADTQYF. Here the CDR3 DNA reads TGTGCCAGCACCTTACTAGCGGGGTCCGCAGATACGCAGTATTTT. This chain connects TRBV7-2 to TRBJ2-3; 10 nucleotides match TRBD2. The CDR3 length is 15 residues. CDR1 is SGHTA, CDR2 FQGNSA, per germline.

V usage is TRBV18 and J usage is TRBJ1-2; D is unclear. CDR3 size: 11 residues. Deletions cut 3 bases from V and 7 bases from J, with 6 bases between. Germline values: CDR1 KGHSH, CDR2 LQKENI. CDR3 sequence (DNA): TGTGCCAGCTCACCTGGTATTGGCTACACCTTC. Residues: CASSPGIGYTF.

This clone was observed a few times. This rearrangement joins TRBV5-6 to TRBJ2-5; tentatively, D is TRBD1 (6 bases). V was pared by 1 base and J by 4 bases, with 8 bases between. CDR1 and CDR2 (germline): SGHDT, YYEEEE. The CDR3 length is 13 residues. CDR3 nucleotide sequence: TGTGCCAGCAGCTTGTCAGGGGTAGAGACCCAGTACTTC. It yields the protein CASSLSGVETQYF.

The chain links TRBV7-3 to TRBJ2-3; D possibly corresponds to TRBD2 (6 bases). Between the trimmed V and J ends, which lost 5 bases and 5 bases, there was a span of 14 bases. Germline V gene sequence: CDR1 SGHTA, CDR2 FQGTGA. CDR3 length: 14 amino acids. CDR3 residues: CASSRGSSGDTQYF. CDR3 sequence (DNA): TGTGCCAGCAGCCGGGGGAGTAGTGGAGATACGCAGTATTTT.

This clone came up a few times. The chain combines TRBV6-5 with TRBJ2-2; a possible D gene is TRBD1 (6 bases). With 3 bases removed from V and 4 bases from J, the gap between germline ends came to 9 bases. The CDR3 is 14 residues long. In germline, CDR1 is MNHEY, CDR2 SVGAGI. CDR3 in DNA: TGTGCCAGCAGTTATCAGGGGATCACCGGGGAGCTGTTTTTT. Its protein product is CASSYQGITGELFF.

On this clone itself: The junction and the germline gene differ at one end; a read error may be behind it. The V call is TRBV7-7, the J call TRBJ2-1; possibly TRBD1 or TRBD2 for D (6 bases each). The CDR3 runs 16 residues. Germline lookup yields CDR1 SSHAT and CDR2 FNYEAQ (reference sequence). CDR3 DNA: TGTGCTAGCAGCTCCCTAGCTGGGGGGCCATTCAATGAGCAGTTCTTC. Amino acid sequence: CASSSLAGGPFNEQFF.

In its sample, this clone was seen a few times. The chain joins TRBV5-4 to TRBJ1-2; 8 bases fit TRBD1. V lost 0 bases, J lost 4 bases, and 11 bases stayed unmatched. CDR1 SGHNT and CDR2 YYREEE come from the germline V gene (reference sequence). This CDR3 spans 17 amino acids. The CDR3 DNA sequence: TGTGCCAGCAGCTTGGCGGCAGGGGGCCTACCTCCCTATGGCTACACCTTC. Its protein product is CASSLAAGGLPPYGYTF.